These 3 T cell receptor beta chains came from one sample sequenced in a study of human T cells and chemical hapten exposure. TCRdb fed the RACE reads into MiXCR, producing one record per CDR3 protein. This sample has fewer than 400,000 distinct CDR3 sequences; around 7% occur once, and the top ten carry around 8.4%. Time point specified: patch test 1, 2 weeks after DPC sensitization. Treatment meaning: therapeutic diphenylcyclopropenone sensitization with weekly scalp DPC. Sequences were derived from whole blood, sampled in connection with sensitization to the hapten diphenylcyclopropenone (DPC). The receptors were sampled from a woman under 30 with alopecia areata. Some clones in this sample may be carry-over from other donors' samples.

The sample holds a few counts of this clonotype. V and J are TRBV9 and TRBJ2-4, with D maybe TRBD2 (6 bases). CDR1 and CDR2 from the germline V gene are SGDLS and YYNGEE. The CDR3 has 15 residues. V dropped 4 bases and J dropped 8 bases, with 19 bases sitting between them. The CDR3 DNA follows: TGTGCCAGCAGCCGATACGACATAGGCGGGGACATTCAGTACTTC. It codes for CASSRYDIGGDIQYF.

At least ten counts were recorded for this clonotype. The chain combines TRBV7-2 with TRBJ2-5; a weak D match, TRBD2 (5 bases). The CDR3 sequence is 14 residues long. The germline V gene has CDR1 SGHTA and CDR2 FQGNSA. Trimming removed 2 bases at V and 2 bases at J, with 9 bases between. CDR3 in amino acids: CASSLFSGQETQYF. The DNA for the CDR3 is TGTGCCAGCAGCTTATTCAGCGGACAAGAGACCCAGTACTTC.

V usage is TRBV13 and J usage is TRBJ2-7; 8 nucleotides align to TRBD1. V lost 5 bases and J lost 3; bases outside the gene matches: 9. Germline values: CDR1 PRHDT, CDR2 FYEKMQ (reference sequence). CDR3 size: 15 residues. The CDR3 bases are TGTGCCAGCAGCCGAACTACTGGACAGGGCTACGAGCAGTACTTC. It specifies CASSRTTGQGYEQYF.